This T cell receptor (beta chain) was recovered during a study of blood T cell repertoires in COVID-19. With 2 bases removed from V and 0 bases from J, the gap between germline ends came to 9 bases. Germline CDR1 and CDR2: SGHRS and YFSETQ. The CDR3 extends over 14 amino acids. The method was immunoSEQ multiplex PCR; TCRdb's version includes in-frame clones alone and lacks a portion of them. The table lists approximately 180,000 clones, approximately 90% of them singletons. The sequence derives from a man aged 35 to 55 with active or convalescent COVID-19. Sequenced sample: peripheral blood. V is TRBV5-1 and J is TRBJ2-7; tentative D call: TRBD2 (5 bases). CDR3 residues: CASSFDGISYEQYF. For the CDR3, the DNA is TGCGCCAGCAGCTTTGACGGGATCTCCTACGAGCAGTACTTC.